The entry that follows covers one TCR beta chain sequence. CDR1 and CDR2 from the germline V gene are LGHNA and YSLEER. The trim removed 4 bases at V and 2 bases at J, leaving 1 base unmatched. There are 16 residues in the CDR3. Original handling: Researchers report that nucleated cell counts were estimated from reference gene primer amplification. Sequencing used immunoSEQ multiplex PCR; TCRdb keeps in-frame clones, though not all of them. V, J and clone size are those of that table, while D and trimming were read from the DNA. Of about 20,000 clones in the sample, 70% to 80% were seen once. The data are from a study of blood T cell repertoires in COVID-19. Study as a whole: The study drew acute and convalescent COVID-19 samples from the United States, Italy and Spain. Sources were T cells, B-cell-depleted T cells, or PBMCs; the material itself was cDNA or gDNA.

The V gene is TRBV4-3, the J gene TRBJ2-1; the match to TRBD2 covers 14 bases. The sequence came from a man older than 75 with acute or convalescent COVID-19. Sequenced material: peripheral blood. The CDR3 nucleotides are TGCGCCAGCAGCCGGGGACTAGCGGGAGCCTACAATGAGCAGTTCTTC. It specifies CASSRGLAGAYNEQFF.